This TCR beta chain was retrieved from a study of CD8+ T cells in alopecia areata. Overall study context: A regimen of oral tofacitinib, 5 to 10 mg twice daily, was given to treated patients.

Study-level points and caveats: Tofacitinib produced a significant decrease in scalp clonality and in expanded CD8+ clones among the top 100.

Extraction of RNA preceded its reverse transcription into cDNA, which served as the sequencing template. Method: immunoSEQ multiplex PCR; TCRdb's copy keeps in-frame clones and lacks some. The sample holds more than 200,000 clones, over 60% seen once. This clone was recorded a few times. Its target is not known. As to treatment: oral pan-JAK inhibitor, 5-10 mg twice daily. It was from PBMCs that CD4+ and CD8+ T cells were sorted. The input for sequencing was CD4+ T cells sorted from blood, taken around week 42, from a patient treated with tofacitinib. The receptor was isolated from a human donor with alopecia areata.

CDR3 sequence (DNA): TGCAGCGTTGACCAGGGGGTAGGGACTGAAGCTTTCTTT. Protein: CSVDQGVGTEAFF. The chain carries TRBV29-1 and TRBJ1-1, with 7 bases aligning to TRBD1. With V trimmed by 3 bases and J by 5 bases, 6 bases remained unmatched. The germline V gene encodes CDR1 SQVTM and CDR2 ANQGSEA. This CDR3 contains 13 residues.